Below, one T cell receptor (beta chain) is given with its context. The antigen is not known. This entry is derived from a study of cytomegalovirus exposure and HLA in healthy donors. Study findings and constraints: Cytomegalovirus status, reportedly, was diagnosed with high specificity and sensitivity by the classifier. One later analysis, an examination of the 100 to 150 validation repertoires, found that first-cohort TCR clusters tended to co-occur in them. The study labeled more than 150 TCR beta chains cytomegalovirus-associated. In vitro confirmation showed a few CMV-associated chains to be CMV antigen specific.

Libraries were prepared by immunoSEQ multiplex PCR; TCRdb keeps only in-frame clonotypes and omits some of them. The sample records 110,000 or so clones, more than 85% being singletons. Sequencing was performed on PBMCs. This receptor was obtained from a man in his late teens or twenties in good health and CMV-seropositive.

The CDR3 loop is CSMRTSLQGTQYF. The CDR3 DNA reads TGCAGCATGCGGACTAGTTTACAGGGGACCCAGTACTTC. The V and J genes are TRBV29-1 and TRBJ2-5, with a possible D match to TRBD2 (7 bases). With 8 bases removed from V and 7 bases from J, the gap between germline ends came to 20 bases. There are 13 residues in the CDR3. Germline V lookup: CDR1 SQVTM, CDR2 ANQGSEA.